These 9 T cell receptor beta chains were sequenced from one sample in a study of kidney transplant recipient with SARS-CoV-2 infection. From the reads, TCRdb called clonotypes with MiXCR, one entry per CDR3 protein. In the table there are about 240,000 distinct CDR3 sequences, more than 25% of which are singletons. Sequenced material: a blood sample, taken at baseline and around day 120 from a kidney transplant recipient. These receptor sequences come from a male patient aged 25 to 39 who had COVID-19 and was a kidney transplant recipient. Some T cells may possibly be graft donor cells.

As concerns this clonotype: A read error may be the cause here, since a much bigger clone is one base away. The chain has TRBV4-2 and TRBJ2-7, with TRBD2 identical over 11 bases. Looked up from germline, CDR1 is LGHNA and CDR2 is YNFKEQ. J gave up 3 bases and V 4 bases, and 14 bases lay outside the gene matches. The CDR3 extends over 18 amino acids. The CDR3 is CASSLRGLAGGSVYEQYF. CDR3 coding DNA: TGTGCCAGCAGCCTCAGGGGGCTAGCGGGGGGTTCGGTCTACGAGCAGTACTTC.

A word on this clonotype: A much larger clone sits a single nucleotide away, making a read error possible. V usage is TRBV12-3 or TRBV12-4 and J usage is TRBJ2-7; TRBD2 might be the D (5 bases). Trimming cost V 7 bases and J 9 bases, with 13 bases left between them. There are 11 residues in the CDR3. This CDR3 is CASKFEAGQYF. CDR3 bases: TGTGCCAGCAAATTTGAGGCGGGGCAGTACTTC.

The table lists this clonotype with many counts. V and J are TRBV7-8 and TRBJ1-2; D is unresolved. Germline V gene sequence: CDR1 SGHVS, CDR2 FQNEAQ. CDR3 length equals 14 residues. Between the trimmed V and J ends, which lost 1 base and 9 bases, there was a span of 15 bases. This CDR3 is CASSLEAAVARYTF. In nucleotides, the CDR3 is TGTGCCAGCAGCTTAGAAGCAGCCGTCGCTCGCTACACCTTC.

Ten or more counts support this clonotype. The chain couples TRBV5-4 to TRBJ1-2; D gene unclear. Deletions cut 6 bases from V and 4 bases from J, with 22 bases between. The CDR3 has 16 amino acids. Germline-derived CDR1 and CDR2 are SGHNT and YYREEE (reference sequence). The CDR3 region is CASISHVPGKTYGYTF. As DNA, the CDR3 is TGTGCCAGCATTAGTCACGTACCAGGAAAGACCTATGGCTACACCTTC.

Notes on this clonotype: The missing conserved phenylalanine or tryptophan at the end of this CDR3 makes a read error likely. The V gene is TRBV6-6, the J gene TRBJ2-1; 10 nucleotides align to TRBD2. The germline V gene has CDR1 MNHNY and CDR2 SVGAGI (reference sequence). Losses at the gene ends were 6 bases for V and 3 bases for J; bases not matched to a gene: 5. This CDR3 spans 15 amino acids. CDR3 nucleotide sequence: TGTGCCAGCAGCTACGCTAGCGGGAGCTACAATGAGCAGTTCTCC. Its protein product is CASSYASGSYNEQFS.

This clonotype was recorded at least ten times. The chain uses TRBV8-2 and TRBJ1-2. TRBV8-2 counts as a pseudogene. The CDR3 length is 16 residues. The CDR3 loop reads CGSRRRDSRKTYGYTF. In nucleotides, the CDR3 is TGTGGCAGTAGGAGGCGTGATAGCCGAAAGACCTATGGCTACACCTTC.

The CDR3 nucleotides are TGTGCCAGTATGGGGGGGACTACCTACAATGAGCAGTTCTTC. Its protein product is CASMGGTTYNEQFF. The J gene is TRBJ2-1, the V gene TRBV19, with 7 bases lining up with TRBD2. This CDR3 contains 14 residues. The germline V gene encodes CDR1 LNHDA and CDR2 SQIVND (reference sequence). V lost 7 bases, J lost 2 bases, and 5 bases stayed unmatched. Full variable domain (rest looked up from reference TRBV19 and TRBJ2-1): DGGITQSPKYLFRKEGQNVTLSCEQNLNHDAMYWYRQDPGQGLRLIYYSQIVNDFQKGDIAEGYSVSREKKESFPLTVTSAQKNPTAFYLCASMGGTTYNEQFFGPGTRLTVL.

Worth noting for this clonotype: A single base separates this from a much larger clone, so it may be a read error. The J gene is TRBJ1-2, the V gene TRBV6-5; the D gene is possibly TRBD1 (6 bases). The length of the CDR3 is 14 residues. CDR1 is MNHEY, CDR2 SVGAGI, per germline. V was pared by 5 bases and J by 7 bases, with 17 bases between. CDR3 DNA sequence: TGTGCCAGCAGTGTTAGCCAGGGGACCTGTGGCTACACCTTC. Residues: CASSVSQGTCGYTF.

At least ten counts were recorded for this clonotype. This chain joins TRBV7-8 and TRBJ2-5, with D possibly matching TRBD2 (7 bases). CDR3 length: 17 residues. Germline V gene data show CDR1 as SGHVS and CDR2 as FQNEAQ. The V end was cut by 1 base, the J end by 0 bases, with 15 bases between. This chain's CDR3 is CASSLVYTGRDQETQYF. The CDR3 nucleotides are TGTGCCAGCAGCTTAGTCTACACAGGGAGGGACCAAGAGACCCAGTACTTC.